These 22 T cell receptor beta chains came from one sample sequenced in a study of beta chain features in type 1 diabetes. Expressed TCRB transcripts were sequenced because the isolated RNA had all been reverse transcribed beforehand. Sequenced by immunoSEQ multiplex PCR; TCRdb stores in-frame clones only, minus some. Among around 300,000 clones listed, 8% were seen once. The sequenced material came from central memory CD4+ T cells from blood. The receptor source for this set is a woman under 30 in good health.

The chain joins TRBV19 to TRBJ2-7; perhaps TRBD1 as D (6 bases). The CDR3 runs to 16 residues. Between the trimmed V and J ends, which lost 0 bases and 8 bases, there was a span of 20 bases. Germline V gene data show CDR1 as LNHDA and CDR2 as SQIVND (reference sequence). The CDR3 sequence: CASSIDGQGQPTKQYF. The CDR3 nucleotides read TGTGCCAGTAGTATAGATGGGCAGGGACAACCTACGAAGCAGTACTTC. Full variable domain (outside the CDR3, taken from reference TRBV19 and TRBJ2-7): DGGITQSPKYLFRKEGQNVTLSCEQNLNHDAMYWYRQDPGQGLRLIYYSQIVNDFQKGDIAEGYSVSREKKESFPLTVTSAQKNPTAFYLCASSIDGQGQPTKQYFGPGTRLTVT.

V usage is TRBV6-5 and J usage is TRBJ2-5, with D maybe TRBD1 (6 bases). This CDR3 is built from 13 residues. V was cut by 4 bases and J by 5 bases, with 11 bases left in between. CDR1 and CDR2 from the germline V gene are MNHEY and SVGAGI. CDR3 amino acids: CASSSGGRETQYF. CDR3 nucleotides: TGTGCCAGCAGTTCTGGGGGCCGGGAGACCCAGTACTTC.

This clone showed up just a few times. J is TRBJ2-2 and V is TRBV7-2; D could derive from TRBD1 or TRBD2 (6 bases each). V dropped 7 bases and J dropped 0 bases, with 15 bases sitting between them. Germline-derived CDR1 and CDR2 are SGHTA and FQGNSA. There are 16 residues in the CDR3. CDR3 loop: CASTPGAATNTGELFF. CDR3 coding DNA: TGTGCCAGCACCCCGGGGGCGGCCACGAACACCGGGGAGCTGTTTTTT.

The V call is TRBV5-4, the J call TRBJ2-5, with 10 nucleotides matching TRBD1. Per the germline V gene, CDR1 is SGHNT and CDR2 is YYREEE (reference sequence). The CDR3 runs to 16 residues. Trimming removed 3 bases from V and 1 base from J; junction bases left unmatched: 6. The CDR3 loop is CASSSPGQGSQETQYF. The CDR3 DNA sequence: TGTGCCAGCAGCTCCCCGGGACAGGGGAGCCAAGAGACCCAGTACTTC.

This rearrangement joins TRBV2 to TRBJ2-2; maybe TRBD1 (5 bases). V was clipped by 6 bases and J by 4 bases, with 15 bases between them. This CDR3 comprises 15 residues. Germline-derived CDR1 and CDR2 are SNHLY and FYNNEI. Here the CDR3 reads CASRQGQGPTGELFF. CDR3 DNA sequence: TGTGCCAGCAGACAAGGGCAGGGTCCCACCGGGGAGCTGTTTTTT. Based on the CDR3 plus reference TRBV2 and TRBJ2-2, the full variable domain is EPEVTQTPSHQVTQMGQEVILRCVPISNHLYFYWYRQILGQKVEFLVSFYNNEISEKSEIFDDQFSVERPDGSNFTLKIRSTKLEDSAMYFCASRQGQGPTGELFFGEGSRLTVL.

The V gene is TRBV9, the J gene TRBJ2-5, with 8 bases that match TRBD2. The CDR3 covers 15 residues. Unmatched junction bases numbered 7, after V lost 4 bases and J lost 2 bases. Germline CDR1 and CDR2: SGDLS and YYNGEE. The CDR3 here is CASSRQGLVQETQYF. In nucleotides, the CDR3 is TGTGCCAGCAGCCGTCAGGGACTAGTTCAAGAGACCCAGTACTTC.

This clone was counted only a few times. The V call is TRBV4-3, the J call TRBJ1-2; unclear D gene. Trimming pared 4 bases from V and 0 bases from J, leaving 18 bases between. The germline CDR1 and CDR2 sequences are LGHNA and YSLEER. CDR3 length equals 17 residues. In DNA, the CDR3 is TGCGCCAGCAGCCCAAAAGACCAGGTGGGAGCTAACTATGGCTACACCTTC. This gives the protein CASSPKDQVGANYGYTF.

This clone turned up a few times. The chain recombines TRBV25-1 with TRBJ2-1, with 9 bases matching TRBD2. The CDR3 length is 14 residues. With 9 bases clipped from V and 8 bases from J, the junction kept 11 bases outside the gene matches. Per the germline V gene, CDR1 is MGHDK and CDR2 is SYGVNS. This CDR3 reads CASTVGSGRHEQFF. For the CDR3, the DNA is TGTGCCAGTACGGTTGGGAGCGGGAGGCATGAGCAGTTCTTC.

This clone has only a few counts. In DNA, the CDR3 is TGTGCCAGCAGCCCACAGGGCTATACTGGAAACACCATATATTTT. Amino acid sequence: CASSPQGYTGNTIYF. The rearrangement joins TRBV11-1 to TRBJ1-3, with D possibly matching TRBD1 (6 bases). This CDR3 comprises 15 residues. V was clipped by 5 bases and J by 2 bases, with 13 bases between them. Germline-derived CDR1 and CDR2 are SGHAT and FQDESV (reference sequence).

The CDR3 DNA reads as TGTGCCAGCATGTACAGGGCGAACACTGAAGCTTTCTTT. Translation: CASMYRANTEAFF. The chain has TRBV6-1 and TRBJ1-1, with D possibly being TRBD1 (6 bases). Germline V lookup: CDR1 MNHNS, CDR2 SASEGT. The CDR3 contains 13 residues. Between the trimmed V and J ends, which lost 7 bases and 1 base, there was a span of 10 bases.

CDR3 bases: TGTGCCAGCAGCCAAGATCGTGGCAGGTCTAGCGGGAGCAACGAGCAGTACTTC. Amino acid sequence: CASSQDRGRSSGSNEQYF. This sequence joins TRBV4-2 and TRBJ2-7; 10 nucleotides match TRBD2. The germline gives CDR1 LGHNA, CDR2 YNFKEQ. Trimming cost V 0 bases and J 5 bases; bases outside gene matches: 13. The CDR3 has 18 residues.

This CDR3 is CATSRDYGPLPYF. The CDR3 nucleotides are TGTGCCACCAGCAGAGATTATGGGCCACTTCCATACTTC. The genes are TRBV15 and TRBJ2-5; D is uncertain. V was shortened by 0 bases and J by 14 bases, with 16 bases between the two germline ends. In germline, CDR1 is LNHNV, CDR2 YYDKDF (reference sequence). The CDR3 has 13 amino acids.

This clone occurred a few times. The rearrangement links TRBV7-2 to TRBJ1-1; D is possibly TRBD1 (5 bases). Deletions cut 5 bases from V and 8 bases from J, with 18 bases between. Germline values: CDR1 SGHTA, CDR2 FQGNSA. This CDR3 is built from 14 residues. In DNA, the CDR3 is TGTGCCAGCAGCGTCAGGAAAGGGGTGATCGAAGCTTTCTTT. Encoded protein: CASSVRKGVIEAFF.

J is TRBJ2-7 and V is TRBV4-3; 7 positions match TRBD1. Unmatched junction bases numbered 10, after V lost 2 bases and J lost 0 bases. The CDR3 sequence is 17 residues long. Per the germline V gene, CDR1 is LGHNA and CDR2 is YSLEER. In DNA, the CDR3 is TGCGCCAGCAGCCAAACCGCCGCCGGACAGGTCTCCTACGAGCAGTACTTC. This gives the protein CASSQTAAGQVSYEQYF.

This chain uses TRBV5-4 with TRBJ2-1, with D perhaps matching TRBD1 (6 bases). Germline-derived CDR1 and CDR2 are SGHNT and YYREEE (reference sequence). The V and J ends lost 0 bases and 3 bases respectively, with 10 bases between them. CDR3 length: 15 amino acids. The CDR3 region is CASSLEQGSYNEQFF. In DNA form, the CDR3 reads TGTGCCAGCAGCTTGGAACAGGGCAGCTACAATGAGCAGTTCTTC.

This clone appeared a few times. The chain is built from TRBV30 and TRBJ1-1, with TRBD1 matching over 10 bases. Germline trimming cut 5 bases from V and 3 bases from J; bases unmatched to any gene: 9. The CDR3 is 15 residues long. Germline values: CDR1 GTSNPN, CDR2 SVGIG (reference sequence). The CDR3 sequence is CAWLLRTGGDTEAFF. CDR3 DNA: TGTGCCTGGCTGCTTAGGACAGGGGGGGACACTGAAGCTTTCTTT.

The chain recombines TRBV28 with TRBJ1-2; weak D call: TRBD1 (5 bases). CDR1 is MDHEN and CDR2 is SYDVKM in the germline V gene. The CDR3 consists of 14 residues. V was trimmed by 4 bases and J by 0 bases, leaving 9 bases between them. In DNA, the CDR3 is TGTGCCAGCAGTTCCTGGGGGGCTAACTATGGCTACACCTTC. Translated, it gives CASSSWGANYGYTF.

The table lists this clone with many counts. V and J are TRBV9 and TRBJ1-5; D not resolved. V lost 3 bases and J 4 bases, leaving 8 bases between the germline ends. This CDR3 comprises 13 residues. The germline V gene has CDR1 SGDLS and CDR2 YYNGEE. The CDR3 is CASSASVNQPQHF. CDR3 nucleotide sequence: TGTGCCAGCAGCGCCTCGGTGAATCAGCCCCAGCATTTT.

In the case of this clone: At one boundary the junction diverges from the germline segment, which might be a read error. V usage is TRBV11-2 and J usage is TRBJ2-1; D unresolved. The germline CDR1 and CDR2 sequences are SGHAT and FQNNGV. There are 14 residues in the CDR3. DNA of the CDR3: TGTGCCAGCAGCGTAGAAAAGAGCTGGAATGAGCAGTTCTTC. This encodes CASSVEKSWNEQFF.

The V gene is TRBV5-4, the J gene TRBJ2-1, with D possibly TRBD1 on 6 matching bases. Germline lookup yields CDR1 SGHNT and CDR2 YYREEE (reference sequence). V was cut by 5 bases and J by 2 bases, with 17 bases left in between. There are 16 residues in the CDR3. CDR3 in amino acids: CASSLGAAEAYNEQFF. Here the CDR3 DNA reads TGTGCCAGCAGTCTGGGGGCAGCGGAGGCCTACAATGAGCAGTTCTTC.

This clone showed up just a few times. This chain uses TRBV9 with TRBJ2-3, with D possibly being TRBD2 (6 bases). V gave up 4 bases and J gave up 0 bases, with 15 bases separating them. The germline gives CDR1 SGDLS, CDR2 YYNGEE. This CDR3 is built from 16 residues. The CDR3 nucleotides are TGTGCCAGCAGCACTTCTGAGGGGAGGAGCACAGATACGCAGTATTTT. Translating gives CASSTSEGRSTDTQYF.

This clone showed up just a few times. This chain connects TRBV4-3 to TRBJ2-7, with D unclear. Germline CDR1 reads LGHNA; CDR2 reads YSLEER. This CDR3 comprises 16 residues. Between the trimmed V and J ends, which lost 0 bases and 7 bases, there was a span of 19 bases. CDR3 in DNA: TGCGCCAGCAGCCAAGAGTTGGATCTACCTCGAGTTGAGCAGTACTTC. It encodes CASSQELDLPRVEQYF.